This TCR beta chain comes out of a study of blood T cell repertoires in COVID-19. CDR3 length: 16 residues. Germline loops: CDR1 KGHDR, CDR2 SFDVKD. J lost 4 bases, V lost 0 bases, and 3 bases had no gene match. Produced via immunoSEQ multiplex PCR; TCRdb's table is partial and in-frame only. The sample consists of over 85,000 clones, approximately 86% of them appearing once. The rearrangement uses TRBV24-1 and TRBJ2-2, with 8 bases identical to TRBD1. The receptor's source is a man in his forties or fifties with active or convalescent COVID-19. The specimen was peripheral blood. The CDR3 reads CATSDLGQGFTGELFF. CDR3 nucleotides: TGTGCCACCAGTGATTTGGGACAGGGATTCACCGGGGAGCTGTTTTTT.